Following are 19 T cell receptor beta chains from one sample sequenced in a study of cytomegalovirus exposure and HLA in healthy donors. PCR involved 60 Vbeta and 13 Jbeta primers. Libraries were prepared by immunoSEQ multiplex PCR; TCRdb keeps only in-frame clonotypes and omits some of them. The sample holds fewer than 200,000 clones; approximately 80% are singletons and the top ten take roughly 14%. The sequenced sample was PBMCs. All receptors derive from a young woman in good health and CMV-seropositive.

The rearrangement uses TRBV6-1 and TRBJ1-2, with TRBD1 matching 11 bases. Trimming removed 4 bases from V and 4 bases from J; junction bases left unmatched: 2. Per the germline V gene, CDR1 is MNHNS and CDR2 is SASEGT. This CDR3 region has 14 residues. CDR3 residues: CASSGTGGGYGYTF. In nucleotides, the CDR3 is TGTGCCAGCAGTGGGACAGGGGGCGGCTATGGCTACACCTTC.

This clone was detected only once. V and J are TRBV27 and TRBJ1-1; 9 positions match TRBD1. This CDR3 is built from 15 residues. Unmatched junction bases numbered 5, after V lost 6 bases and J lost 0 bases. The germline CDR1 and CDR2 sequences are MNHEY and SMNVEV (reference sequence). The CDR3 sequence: CASRLTGGVNTEAFF. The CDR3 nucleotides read TGTGCCAGCAGGTTGACAGGGGGGGTGAACACTGAAGCTTTCTTT.

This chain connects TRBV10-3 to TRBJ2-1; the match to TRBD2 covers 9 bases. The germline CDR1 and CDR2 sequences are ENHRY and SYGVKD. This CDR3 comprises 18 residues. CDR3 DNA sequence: TGTTGCCATCAAGCCCCCCCGCAGCGGGGGGCCCGTCCCAATGAGCAGTTCTTC. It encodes CCHQAPPQRGARPNEQFF.

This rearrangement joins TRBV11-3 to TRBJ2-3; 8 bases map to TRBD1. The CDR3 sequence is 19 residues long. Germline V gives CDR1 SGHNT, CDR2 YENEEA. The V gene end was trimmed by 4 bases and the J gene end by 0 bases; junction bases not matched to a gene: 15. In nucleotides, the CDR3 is TGTGCCAGCAGCTCAATACCTAACCCGTGGACAGGGAGCACAGATACGCAGTATTTT. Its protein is CASSSIPNPWTGSTDTQYF.

CDR3 in amino acids: CASSLAVSGGRVGELFF. The CDR3 DNA follows: TGTGCCAGCAGCTTGGCCGTCAGCGGGGGGCGAGTCGGGGAGCTGTTTTTT. The chain is built from TRBV5-4 and TRBJ2-2, with TRBD2 identical over 9 bases. With V trimmed by 0 bases and J by 7 bases, 10 bases remained unmatched. Germline-derived CDR1 and CDR2 are SGHNT and YYREEE (reference sequence). This CDR3 contains 17 residues. Drawing the rest from reference TRBV5-4 and TRBJ2-2, the complete variable domain is ETGVTQSPTHLIKTRGQQVTLRCSSQSGHNTVSWYQQALGQGPQFIFQYYREEENGRGNFPPRFSGLQFPNYSSELNVNALELDDSALYLCASSLAVSGGRVGELFFGEGSRLTVL.

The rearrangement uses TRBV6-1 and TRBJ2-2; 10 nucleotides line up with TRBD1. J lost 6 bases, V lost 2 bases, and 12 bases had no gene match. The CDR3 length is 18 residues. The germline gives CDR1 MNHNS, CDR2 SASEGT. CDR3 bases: TGTGCCAGCAGTGAATGGGGGGGACAGGGGATCGACGCCGGGGAGCTGTTTTTT. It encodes CASSEWGGQGIDAGELFF.

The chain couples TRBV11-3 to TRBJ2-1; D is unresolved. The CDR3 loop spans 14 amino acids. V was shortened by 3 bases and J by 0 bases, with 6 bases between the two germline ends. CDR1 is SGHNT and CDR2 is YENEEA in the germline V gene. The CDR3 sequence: CASSLHSSYNEQFF. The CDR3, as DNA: TGTGCCAGCAGCTTGCACAGCTCCTACAATGAGCAGTTCTTC.

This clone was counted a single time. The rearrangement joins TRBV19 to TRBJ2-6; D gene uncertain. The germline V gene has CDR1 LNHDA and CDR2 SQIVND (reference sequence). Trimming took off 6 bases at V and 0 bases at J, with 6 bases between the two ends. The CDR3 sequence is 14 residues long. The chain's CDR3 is CASRHNSGANVLTF. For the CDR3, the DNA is TGTGCCAGTAGACATAACTCTGGGGCCAACGTCCTGACTTTC.

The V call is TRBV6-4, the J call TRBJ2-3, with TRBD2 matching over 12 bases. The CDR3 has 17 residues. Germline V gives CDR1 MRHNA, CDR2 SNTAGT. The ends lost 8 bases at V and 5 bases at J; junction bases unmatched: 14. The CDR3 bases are TGTGCCAGCCCCGCCCTTTTGACTAGCGGGAGTGTAGATACGCAGTATTTT. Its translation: CASPALLTSGSVDTQYF.

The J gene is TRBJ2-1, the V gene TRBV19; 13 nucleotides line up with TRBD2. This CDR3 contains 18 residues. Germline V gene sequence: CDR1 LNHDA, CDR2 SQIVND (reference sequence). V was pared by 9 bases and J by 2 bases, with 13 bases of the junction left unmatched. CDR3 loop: CASTTPRTSGSPYNEQFF. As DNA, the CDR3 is TGTGCCAGCACTACCCCTCGGACTAGCGGGAGCCCCTACAATGAGCAGTTCTTC.

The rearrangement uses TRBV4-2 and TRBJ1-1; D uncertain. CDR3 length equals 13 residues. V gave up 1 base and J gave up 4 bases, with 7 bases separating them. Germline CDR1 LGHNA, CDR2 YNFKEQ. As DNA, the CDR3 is TGTGCCAGCAGCCAAGGTCTTAGCACTGAAGCTTTCTTT. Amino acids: CASSQGLSTEAFF.

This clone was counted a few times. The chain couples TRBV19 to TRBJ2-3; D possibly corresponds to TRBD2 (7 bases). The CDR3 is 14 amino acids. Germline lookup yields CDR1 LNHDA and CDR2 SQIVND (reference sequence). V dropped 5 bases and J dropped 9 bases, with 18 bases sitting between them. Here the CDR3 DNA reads TGTGCCAGTAGTTCGGGAGGAATGGGACAAACGCAGTATTTT. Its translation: CASSSGGMGQTQYF.

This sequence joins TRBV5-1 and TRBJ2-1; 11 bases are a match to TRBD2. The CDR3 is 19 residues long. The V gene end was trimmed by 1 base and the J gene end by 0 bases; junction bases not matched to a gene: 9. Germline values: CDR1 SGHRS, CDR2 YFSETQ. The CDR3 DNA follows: TGCGCCAGCAGCTTGTCAGGGACTAGCGGCTTGAGCTCCTACAATGAGCAGTTCTTC. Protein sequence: CASSLSGTSGLSSYNEQFF. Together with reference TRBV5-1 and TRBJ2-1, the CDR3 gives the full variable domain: KAGVTQTPRYLIKTRGQQVTLSCSPISGHRSVSWYQQTPGQGLQFLFEYFSETQRNKGNFPGRFSGRQFSNSRSEMNVSTLELGDSALYLCASSLSGTSGLSSYNEQFFGPGTRLTVL.

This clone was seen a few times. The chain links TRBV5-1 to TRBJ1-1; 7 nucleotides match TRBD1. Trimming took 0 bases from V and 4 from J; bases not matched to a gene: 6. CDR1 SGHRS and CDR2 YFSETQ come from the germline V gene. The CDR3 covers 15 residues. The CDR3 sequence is CASSLEGARGTEAFF. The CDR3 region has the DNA TGCGCCAGCAGCTTGGAGGGGGCTCGGGGCACTGAAGCTTTCTTT.

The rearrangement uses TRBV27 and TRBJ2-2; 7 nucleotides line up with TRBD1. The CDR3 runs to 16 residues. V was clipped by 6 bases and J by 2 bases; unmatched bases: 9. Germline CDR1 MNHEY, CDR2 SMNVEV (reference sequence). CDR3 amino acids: CASSKYRGENTGELFF. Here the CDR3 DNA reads TGTGCCAGCAGCAAATACAGGGGAGAAAACACCGGGGAGCTGTTTTTT.

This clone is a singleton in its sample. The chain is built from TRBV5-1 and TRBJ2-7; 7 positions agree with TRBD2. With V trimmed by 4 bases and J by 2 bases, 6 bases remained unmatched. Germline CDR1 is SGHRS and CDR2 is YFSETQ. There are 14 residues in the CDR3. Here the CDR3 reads CASSPSSGPYEQYF. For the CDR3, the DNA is TGCGCCAGCAGCCCGTCTAGCGGTCCCTACGAGCAGTACTTC.

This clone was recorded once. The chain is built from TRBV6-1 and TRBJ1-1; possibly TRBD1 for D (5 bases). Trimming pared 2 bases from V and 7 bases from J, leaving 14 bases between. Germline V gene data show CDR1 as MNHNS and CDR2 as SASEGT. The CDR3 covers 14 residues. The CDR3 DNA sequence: TGTGCCAGCAGTGAAACTGCAGGGCCTAATGAAGCTTTCTTT. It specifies CASSETAGPNEAFF.

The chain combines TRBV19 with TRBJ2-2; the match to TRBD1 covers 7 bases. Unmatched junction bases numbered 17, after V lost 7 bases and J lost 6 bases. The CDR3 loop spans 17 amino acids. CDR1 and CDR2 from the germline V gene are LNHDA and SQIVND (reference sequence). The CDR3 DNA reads TGTGCCAGTACCCCCACCCACGGACAGGTACTAGCCGGGGAGCTGTTTTTT. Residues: CASTPTHGQVLAGELFF.

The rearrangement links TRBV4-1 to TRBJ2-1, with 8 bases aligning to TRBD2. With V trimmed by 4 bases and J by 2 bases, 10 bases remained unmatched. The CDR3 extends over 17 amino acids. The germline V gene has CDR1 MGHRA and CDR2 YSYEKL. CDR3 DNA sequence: TGCGCCAGCAGCCTCCTATTGGCGGGAGGTACCTACAATGAGCAGTTCTTC. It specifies CASSLLLAGGTYNEQFF.